In this sample, the clone carrying this T cell receptor beta chain turned up a few times. Its specificity is not known. This record belongs to a study of blood T cells in healthy people across ages. Study-level findings and limits: The fall in TCR beta diversity per million T cells was roughly linear with age.

Extractions gave at least 5 micrograms of total RNA per sample. A second about 6 to 12 cycle PCR used barcoded and J-beta primers. Each cDNA molecule was tagged by a template-switch adaptor that had 12 random nucleotides. TCRdb independently ran MiXCR on the 5' RACE reads; one entry per CDR3 protein. The table records over 600,000 distinct CDR3 sequences, roughly 20% of them present only once. The V segment lost 4 bases and the J segment 2 bases; nucleotides outside the gene matches: 5. The CDR3 is 14 residues long. Material: blood. This chain links TRBV12-3 or TRBV12-4 with TRBJ2-7, with 7 bases fitting TRBD2. This TCR was recovered from a man aged 65 to 79 in good health. For the CDR3, the DNA is TGTGCCAGCAGTTGGGACTACCCGACCTACGAGCAGTACTTC. This gives the protein CASSWDYPTYEQYF.